A single T cell receptor beta chain is shown here with its context. Its antigen remains unidentified. The input lacks base qualities; no much larger clone sits a single base away. The sample is drawn from a study of blood T cell repertoires in COVID-19 (dated by TCRdb to the early 2020s). The study in broad terms: Samples covering the acute and convalescent phases of COVID-19 were provided by collaborators in the United States, Italy and Spain. Where available, HLA class I and class II types were taken from metadata supplied by the sample provider and were not determined by assay-based typing. The prospective study material was composed of cDNA or gDNA derived from T cells, B-cell-depleted T cells, or PBMCs. Samples came from the ongoing ImmuneRACE study (first 160 participants) plus 1,254 subjects from 6 global collaborators. The sample metadata nearly always contained a de-identified subject ID, COVID-19 status, age in years and sex. A freely available public database, intended as a resource for researchers studying the immune response to SARS-CoV-2, is where the repertoires were released. The dataset comprised deeply sampled blood TCRbeta repertoires from subjects exposed to, actively infected with, or recovered from COVID-19.

TCRbeta CDR3 regions were amplified from genomic DNA using the immunoSEQ Assay, a bias-controlled multiplex PCR. The study's own analysis went as follows. The number of nucleated cells in each sample was estimated by amplification of reference gene primers within the assay. To quantify the absolute abundance of each unique TCRbeta CDR3 rearrangement, sequence reads were collapsed and filtered. For each sample, productive Simpson clonality was calculated as the square root of Simpson's diversity index across productive rearrangements. TCRdb limited this immuneACCESS table to in-frame rearrangements with V and J called. A share of clones is missing; checked studies link under half to unresolved V genes, and the rest is unexplained. The DNA gave D and trimming, while V, J and clone size come from that table. The sample table contains around 62,000 clones; only one count was recorded for 85% to 90% of them. The ten biggest clones cover about 1.4% of the sample.

The collaborating institutions used their own protocols to collect whole blood in K2EDTA tubes. For TCRbeta analysis, collaborator samples were shipped as frozen whole blood, as isolated PBMCs, or as DNA extracted from either sample type. Findings and caveats that apply to the study as a whole: The amount of clinical and demographic metadata varied by source and participant and was provided uncurated.

V lost 5 bases and J lost 8 bases, and the count of bases not matched to a germline gene is 6. The germline V gene supplies CDR1 MNHEY and CDR2 SVGAGI. From its cysteine to its phenylalanine, the CDR3 spans 14 amino acids. The DNA shown is the 42-base CDR3, in frame from base 1. Sequenced input: peripheral blood. This TCR was sampled from a man in his fifties or sixties with acute or convalescent COVID-19. In this chain, TRBV6-5 is recombined with TRBJ1-4, with TRBD1 identical over 9 junction bases. The CDR3 reads CASSRDRGGEKLFF. The nucleotide sequence is TGTGCCAGCAGTCGCGACAGGGGGGGAGAAAAACTGTTTTTT.